This T cell receptor beta chain comes out of a study of T cell changes during pregnancy in multiple sclerosis. Generated by immunoSEQ multiplex PCR, the TCRdb table keeps only in-frame clones and is missing some. Found here are 69,000 or so clones, roughly nine tenths of them singletons; the top ten hold 0.29%. CDR1 and CDR2 (germline): SGHTA, FQGNSA. This CDR3 comprises 15 residues. Trimming at V came to 0 bases and at J to 5 bases, leaving 5 bases not matched to a gene. The clonotype was recovered from a female donor in good health, enrolled as a control in a pregnancy study. This chain links TRBV7-2 with TRBJ2-5, with 8 bases fitting TRBD1. The sample was CD4+ T cells from peripheral blood mononuclear cells, taken in the third trimester of pregnancy. CDR3 nucleotides: TGTGCCAGCAGCTTAGCGGGACAGGCTTTCGAGACCCAGTACTTC. Translated: CASSLAGQAFETQYF.